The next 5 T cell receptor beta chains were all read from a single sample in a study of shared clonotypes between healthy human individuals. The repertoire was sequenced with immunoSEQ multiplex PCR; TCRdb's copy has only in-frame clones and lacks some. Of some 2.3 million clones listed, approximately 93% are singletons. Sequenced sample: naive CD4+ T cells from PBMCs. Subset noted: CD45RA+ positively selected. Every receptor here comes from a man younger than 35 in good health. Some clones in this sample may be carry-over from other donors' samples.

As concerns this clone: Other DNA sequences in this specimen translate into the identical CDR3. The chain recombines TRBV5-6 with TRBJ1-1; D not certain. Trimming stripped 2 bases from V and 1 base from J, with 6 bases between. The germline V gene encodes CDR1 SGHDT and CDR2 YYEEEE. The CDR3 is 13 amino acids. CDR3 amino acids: CASSFYRNTEAFF. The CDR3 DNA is TGTGCCAGCAGCTTTTATAGGAACACTGAAGCTTTCTTT.

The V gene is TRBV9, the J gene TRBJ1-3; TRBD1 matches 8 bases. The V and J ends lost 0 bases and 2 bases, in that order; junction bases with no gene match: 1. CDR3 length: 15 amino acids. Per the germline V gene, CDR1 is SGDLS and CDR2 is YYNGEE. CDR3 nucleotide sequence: TGTGCCAGCAGCGTAGAGACAGGGGCTGGAAACACCATATATTTT. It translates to CASSVETGAGNTIYF. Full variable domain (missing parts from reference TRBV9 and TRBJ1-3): DSGVTQTPKHLITATGQRVTLRCSPRSGDLSVYWYQQSLDQGLQFLIQYYNGEERAKGNILERFSAQQFPDLHSELNLSSLELGDSALYFCASSVETGAGNTIYFGEGSWLTVV.

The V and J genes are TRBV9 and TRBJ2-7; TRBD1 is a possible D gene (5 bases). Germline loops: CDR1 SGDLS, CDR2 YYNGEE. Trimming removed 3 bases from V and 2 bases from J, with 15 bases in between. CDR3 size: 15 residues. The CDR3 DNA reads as TGTGCCAGCAGCGCAGTACTGGGGCAAACCTACGAGCAGTACTTC. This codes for CASSAVLGQTYEQYF.

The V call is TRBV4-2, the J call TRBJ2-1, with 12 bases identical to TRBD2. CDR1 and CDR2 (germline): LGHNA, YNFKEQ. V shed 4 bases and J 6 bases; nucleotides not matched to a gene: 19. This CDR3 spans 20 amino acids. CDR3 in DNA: TGTGCCAGCAGCCCGGCGGGTCTAGCGGGAGGGGGAGGTATGACCAATGAGCAGTTCTTC. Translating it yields CASSPAGLAGGGGMTNEQFF.

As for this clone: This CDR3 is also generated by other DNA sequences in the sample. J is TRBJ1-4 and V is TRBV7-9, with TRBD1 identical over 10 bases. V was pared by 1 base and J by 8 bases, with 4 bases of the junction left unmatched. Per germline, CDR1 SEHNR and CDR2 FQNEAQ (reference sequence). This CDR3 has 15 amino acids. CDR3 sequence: CASSLGDRGSEKLFF. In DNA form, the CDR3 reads TGTGCCAGCAGCTTAGGGGACAGGGGAAGCGAAAAACTGTTTTTT.